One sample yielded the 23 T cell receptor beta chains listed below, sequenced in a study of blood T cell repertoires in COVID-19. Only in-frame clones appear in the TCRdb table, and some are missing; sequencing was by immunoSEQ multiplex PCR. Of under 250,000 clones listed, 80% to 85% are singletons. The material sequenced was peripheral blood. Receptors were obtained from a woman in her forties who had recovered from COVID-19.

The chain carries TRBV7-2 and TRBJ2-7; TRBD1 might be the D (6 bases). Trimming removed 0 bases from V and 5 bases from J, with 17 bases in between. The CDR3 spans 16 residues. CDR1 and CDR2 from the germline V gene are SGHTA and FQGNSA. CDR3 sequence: CASSLASLGGVNEQYF. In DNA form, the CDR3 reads TGTGCCAGCAGCTTAGCAAGCCTTGGGGGCGTGAACGAGCAGTACTTC.

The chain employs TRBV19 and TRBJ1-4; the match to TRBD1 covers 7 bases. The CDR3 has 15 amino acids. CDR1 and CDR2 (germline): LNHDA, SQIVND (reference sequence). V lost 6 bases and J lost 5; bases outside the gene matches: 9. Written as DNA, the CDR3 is TGTGCCAGTAGATCCCGACCAGGGGGGAATGAAAAACTGTTTTTT. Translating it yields CASRSRPGGNEKLFF.

CDR3 sequence (DNA): TGTGCCAGCAGCCCAAGACAGGATGGGAACGAGCAGTACTTC. This translates into CASSPRQDGNEQYF. The chain combines TRBV27 with TRBJ2-7, with D perhaps matching TRBD1 (6 bases). CDR1 is MNHEY, CDR2 SMNVEV, per germline (reference sequence). The CDR3 totals 14 residues. Deletions cut 6 bases from V and 5 bases from J, with 17 bases between.

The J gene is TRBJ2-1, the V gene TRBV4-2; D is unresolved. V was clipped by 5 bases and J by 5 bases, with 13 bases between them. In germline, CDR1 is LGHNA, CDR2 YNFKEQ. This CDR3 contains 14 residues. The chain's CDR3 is CASSTRGVDNEQFF. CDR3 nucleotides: TGTGCCAGCAGCACGCGCGGTGTAGACAATGAGCAGTTCTTC.

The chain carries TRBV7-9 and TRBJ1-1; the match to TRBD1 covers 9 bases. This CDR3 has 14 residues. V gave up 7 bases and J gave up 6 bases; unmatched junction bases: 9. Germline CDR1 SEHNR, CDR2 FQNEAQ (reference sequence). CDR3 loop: CASKGGQGIAEAFF. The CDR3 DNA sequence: TGTGCCAGCAAAGGGGGACAGGGAATCGCTGAAGCTTTCTTT.

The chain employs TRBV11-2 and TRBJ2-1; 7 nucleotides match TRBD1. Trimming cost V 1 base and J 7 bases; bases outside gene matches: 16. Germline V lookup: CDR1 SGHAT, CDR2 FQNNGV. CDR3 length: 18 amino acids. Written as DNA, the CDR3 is TGTGCCAGCAGCTTAGTCCCCGGGACAGAGAGAGGATTGAATGAGCAGTTCTTC. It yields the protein CASSLVPGTERGLNEQFF.

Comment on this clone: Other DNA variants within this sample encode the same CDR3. The CDR3 DNA reads TGTGCCAGCAGTGCACAGGGACCGAACTATGGCTACACCTTC. Its translation is CASSAQGPNYGYTF. This chain links TRBV2 with TRBJ1-2, with D maybe TRBD1 (6 bases). Trimming removed 4 bases from V and 2 bases from J, with 11 bases in between. The CDR3 contains 14 residues. The V gene's germline CDR1 is SNHLY and CDR2 FYNNEI.

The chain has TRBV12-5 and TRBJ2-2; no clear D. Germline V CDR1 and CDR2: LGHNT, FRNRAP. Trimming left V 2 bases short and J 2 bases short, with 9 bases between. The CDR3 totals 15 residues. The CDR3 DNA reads TGTGCTAGTGGTTTGAATCCAGATAACACCGGGGAGCTGTTTTTT. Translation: CASGLNPDNTGELFF.

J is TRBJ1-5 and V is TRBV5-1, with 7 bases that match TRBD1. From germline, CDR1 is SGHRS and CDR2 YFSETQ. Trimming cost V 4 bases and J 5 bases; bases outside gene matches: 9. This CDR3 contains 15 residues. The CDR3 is CASSPGTAGYQPQHF. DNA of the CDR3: TGCGCCAGCAGCCCAGGGACAGCTGGGTATCAGCCCCAGCATTTT. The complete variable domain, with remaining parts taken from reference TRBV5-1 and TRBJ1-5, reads KAGVTQTPRYLIKTRGQQVTLSCSPISGHRSVSWYQQTPGQGLQFLFEYFSETQRNKGNFPGRFSGRQFSNSRSEMNVSTLELGDSALYLCASSPGTAGYQPQHFGDGTRLSIL.

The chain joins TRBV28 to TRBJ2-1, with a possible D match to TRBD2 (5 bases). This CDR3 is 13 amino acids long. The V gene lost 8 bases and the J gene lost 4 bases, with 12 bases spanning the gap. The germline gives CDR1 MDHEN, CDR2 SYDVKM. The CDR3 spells CASLTGGYNEQFF. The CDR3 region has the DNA TGTGCCAGCCTGACTGGCGGGTACAATGAGCAGTTCTTC.

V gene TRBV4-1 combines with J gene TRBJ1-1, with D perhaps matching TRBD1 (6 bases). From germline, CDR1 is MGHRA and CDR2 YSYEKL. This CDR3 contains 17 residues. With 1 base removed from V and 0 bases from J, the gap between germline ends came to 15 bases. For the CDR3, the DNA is TGCGCCAGCAGCCAAGGGTTGCGGGGGGCCCTGAACACTGAAGCTTTCTTT. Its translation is CASSQGLRGALNTEAFF.

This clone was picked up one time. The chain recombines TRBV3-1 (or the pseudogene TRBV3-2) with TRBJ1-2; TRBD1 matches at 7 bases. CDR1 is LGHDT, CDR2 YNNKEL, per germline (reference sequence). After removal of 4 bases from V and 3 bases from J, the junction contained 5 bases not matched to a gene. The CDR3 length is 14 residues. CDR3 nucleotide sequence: TGTGCCAGCAGCCTTGACAGGGAACACTATGGCTACACCTTC. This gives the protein CASSLDREHYGYTF.

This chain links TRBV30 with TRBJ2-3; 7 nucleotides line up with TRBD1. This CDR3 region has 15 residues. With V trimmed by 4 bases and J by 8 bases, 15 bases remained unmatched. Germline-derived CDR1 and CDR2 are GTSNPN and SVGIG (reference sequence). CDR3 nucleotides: TGTGCCTGGACTGCGAGGGGGCTTGTTCTCGGTACGCAGTATTTT. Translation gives CAWTARGLVLGTQYF.

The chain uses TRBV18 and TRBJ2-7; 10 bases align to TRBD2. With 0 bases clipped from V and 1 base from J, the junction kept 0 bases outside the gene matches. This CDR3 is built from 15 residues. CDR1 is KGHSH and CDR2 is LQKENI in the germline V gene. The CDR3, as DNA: TGTGCCAGCTCACCACCGGGACTAGCGTCCTACGAGCAGTACTTC. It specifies CASSPPGLASYEQYF.

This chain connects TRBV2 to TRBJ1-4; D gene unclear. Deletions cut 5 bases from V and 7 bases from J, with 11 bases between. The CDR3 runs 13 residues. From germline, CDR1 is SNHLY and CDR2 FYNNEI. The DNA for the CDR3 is TGTGCCAGCAGTCGAAACAGTGGTGAAAAACTGTTTTTT. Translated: CASSRNSGEKLFF.

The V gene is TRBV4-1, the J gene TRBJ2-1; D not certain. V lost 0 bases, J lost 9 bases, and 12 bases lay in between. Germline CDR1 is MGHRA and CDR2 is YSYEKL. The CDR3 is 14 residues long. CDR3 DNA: TGCGCCAGCAGCCAAGATAGAGAAACTGCTGAGCAGTTCTTC. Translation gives CASSQDRETAEQFF.

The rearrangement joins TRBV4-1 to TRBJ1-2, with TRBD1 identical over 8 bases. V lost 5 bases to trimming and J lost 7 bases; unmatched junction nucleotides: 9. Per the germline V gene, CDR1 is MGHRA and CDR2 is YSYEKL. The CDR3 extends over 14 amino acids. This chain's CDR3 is CASSSGTGVRGYTF. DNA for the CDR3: TGCGCCAGCAGCTCCGGGACAGGAGTGCGTGGCTACACCTTC.

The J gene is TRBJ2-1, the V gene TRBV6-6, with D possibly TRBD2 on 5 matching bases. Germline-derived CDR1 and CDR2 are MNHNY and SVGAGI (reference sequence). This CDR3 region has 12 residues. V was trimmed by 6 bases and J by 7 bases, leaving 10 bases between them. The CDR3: CASSLRGNEQFF. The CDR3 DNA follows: TGTGCCAGCAGCCTACGAGGGAATGAGCAGTTCTTC.

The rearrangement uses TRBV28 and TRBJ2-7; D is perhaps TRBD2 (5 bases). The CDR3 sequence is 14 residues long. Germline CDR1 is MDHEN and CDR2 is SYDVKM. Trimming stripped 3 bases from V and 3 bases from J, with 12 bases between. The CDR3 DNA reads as TGTGCCAGCAGTTTCACCGGACTTCTCTACGAGCAGTACTTC. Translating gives CASSFTGLLYEQYF.

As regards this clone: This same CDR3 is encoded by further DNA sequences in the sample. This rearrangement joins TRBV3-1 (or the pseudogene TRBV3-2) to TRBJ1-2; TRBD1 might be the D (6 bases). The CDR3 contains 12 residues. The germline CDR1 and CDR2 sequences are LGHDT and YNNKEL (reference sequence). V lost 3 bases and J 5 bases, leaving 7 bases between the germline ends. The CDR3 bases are TGTGCCAGCAGCCAGGGGGCGTATGGCTACACCTTC. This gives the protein CASSQGAYGYTF.

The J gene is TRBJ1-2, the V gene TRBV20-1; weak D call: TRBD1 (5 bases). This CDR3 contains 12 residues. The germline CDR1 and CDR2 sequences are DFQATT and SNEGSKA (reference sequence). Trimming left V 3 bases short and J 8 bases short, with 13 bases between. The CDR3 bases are TGCAGTGCTAGTCGACAGTCTGAAGGCTACACCTTC. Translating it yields CSASRQSEGYTF.

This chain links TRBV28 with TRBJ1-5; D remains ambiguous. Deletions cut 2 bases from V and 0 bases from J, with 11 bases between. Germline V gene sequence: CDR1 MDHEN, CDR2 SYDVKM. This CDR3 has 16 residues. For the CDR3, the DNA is TGTGCCAGCAGTTTAGTTTGGGGAGGTAGCAATCAGCCCCAGCATTTT. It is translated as CASSLVWGGSNQPQHF.

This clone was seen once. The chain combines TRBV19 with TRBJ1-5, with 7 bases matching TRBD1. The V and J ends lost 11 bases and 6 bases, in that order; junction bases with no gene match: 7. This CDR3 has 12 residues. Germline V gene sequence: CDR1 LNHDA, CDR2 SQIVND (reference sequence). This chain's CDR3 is CAVRGGGQPQHF. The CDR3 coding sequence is TGTGCCGTCCGAGGGGGCGGTCAGCCCCAGCATTTT.